This T cell receptor (beta chain) was identified in a study of CD8+ T cells in alopecia areata (dated by TCRdb to the late 2010s). Regarding the study in general: In both human patients and the C3H/HeJ mouse model, the study applied high-throughput TCRbeta sequencing to look at T cell clonal expansion in alopecia areata. On the human side, TCRbeta sequencing was run on scalp tissue and on sorted CD4+ and CD8+ peripheral blood T cells from healthy controls and from alopecia areata patients with either patchy or totalis/universalis disease. Scalp clonality was compared among normal scalp (n=4), patchy alopecia areata scalp (n=8), and alopecia totalis/universalis scalp (n=8). RNA was extracted with the PAXgene miRNA kit for fixed scalp, the miRNeasy kit for PBMCs, and the RNeasy kit for mouse skin. Amplification of TCRbeta CDR3 regions was done by immunoSEQ multiplex PCR using 35 Vbeta forward primers and 13 Jbeta reverse primers. What the research found in general, with its limitations: Resident alphabeta T cells in normal human skin are also sequenced, complicating scalp TCR repertoire analysis, unlike mouse skin dominated by gammadelta T cells. Shared TCR sequences between patients were less evident than in mice, which may be partly attributable to HLA diversity in the patient population. Higher clonality and more expanded CD8+ clones were observed in lesional scalp than in normal scalp, particularly in alopecia totalis/universalis, a finding suggestive of antigenic drive.

V gives up 7 bases and J gives up 3 bases, and the segment between their germline ends measures 19 bases. The germline V gene yields MDHEN for CDR1 and SYDVKM for CDR2. The CDR3, cysteine through phenylalanine, is 15 amino acids long. CDR3 DNA only is kept here, 45 bases in frame from base 1. Peripheral blood and lesional scalp punch biopsies were obtained from patients with alopecia areata. PBMCs were isolated by density centrifugation and stained for CD3, CD4 and CD8, after which CD4+ and CD8+ T cells were sorted on a FACSAria. As part of a multicenter biomarker study, untreated alopecia areata patients were recruited. For roughly five biomarker-study patients, blood CD8+ T cells were further sorted into NKG2D-low and NKG2D-high fractions. The protocol used for the library was the immunoSEQ multiplex PCR assay. To provide template for TCR sequencing, every sample had RNA extracted and reverse transcribed into cDNA. First-strand cDNA was synthesized with SuperScript III using a 2:1 mix of oligo-dT and random hexamers. A synthetic immune receptor repertoire was used to assess amplification bias, and residual bias was removed computationally. In the authors' own workflow: After raw reads were preprocessed to remove errors, the CDR3 was defined following IMGT conventions as running from the conserved cysteine to phenylalanine. To get clonality, Shannon entropy was normalized by log2 of the number of productive unique TCRs and the result was subtracted from 1. Whether each scalp clone was CD4 or CD8 was inferred by checking scalp TCRbeta sequences against the CD4 and CD8 repertoires from sorted blood. TCRdb's version of the immuneACCESS table is confined to in-frame rearrangements and falls short of the full clone set. An unresolved V gene accounts for under half of the shortfall where checked; the remainder is of unknown origin. The V and J calls and clone size were taken over from that table, and D and trimming were inferred from the DNA. The sample has 89,000 or so clones on record, roughly 51% of them singletons. The ten largest clones represent around 5% of the sample.

This clone turned up a few times. The antigen it binds to is not known. The sample holds no much larger clone one base away, and base qualities are not on file. The receptor was derived from a human donor with alopecia areata. Recombination joined TRBV28 with TRBJ2-7; there is no confident call for the D gene. The sequencing input was NKG2D-high CD8+ T cells sorted from blood. In the paper's terms, the cell subset or site label means: sorted CD8+ NKG2D-high blood T cells. The DNA sequence is TGTGCCAGCACTGAGACCACCGGGTCTTTCTACGAGCAGTACTTC. It specifies CASTETTGSFYEQYF.